This T cell receptor (beta chain) was sequenced for a study of shared clonotypes between healthy human individuals. In the study overall: Per donor, CD8 memory used one plate, CD8 naive used two, CD4 memory used three and CD4 naive used three.

Sequencing was performed with immunoSEQ multiplex PCR; in TCRdb, only in-frame clones are kept and a portion is missing. The top ten clones hold 0.36% of a sample with about 2.4 million clones, 90% to 95% of them seen once. Study-wide findings and caveats: Naive subsets, compared against memory subsets, generally had larger estimated richness values.

Regarding this clone: Antigen: not known.

The germline gives CDR1 SGHRS, CDR2 YFSETQ. With 7 bases clipped from V and 8 bases from J, the junction kept 11 bases outside the gene matches. The CDR3 totals 14 residues. V gene TRBV5-1 combines with J gene TRBJ2-2, with 7 bases identical to TRBD1. Sample: naive CD4+ T cells from PBMCs. Subset indicated: CD45RA+ positively selected. The clonotype originates from a man between 18 and 35 years old in good health. Some clones in this sample may be carry-over from other donors' samples. CDR3 nucleotide sequence: TGCGCCAGCCAACCGGGACAGACAGCGGGGGAGCTGTTTTTT. Its translation is CASQPGQTAGELFF.